These T cell receptor beta chains were read from a single sample in a study of T cell responses to AZD1222 COVID-19 vaccine. Clones were read by immunoSEQ multiplex PCR, and TCRdb kept only the in-frame ones, dropping some. The sample has approximately 150,000 clones, less than 95% seen once; the top ten hold approximately 1.4%. The sequencing used peripheral blood, collected on day 0 of AZD1222 vaccination. These receptors came from an adult in good health. CDR3s include the opening cysteine and the closing phenylalanine or tryptophan. Each record gives: clone size, D gene, J gene, V gene, CDR3 protein, CDR3 DNA. The D gene is left open where the match is weak. Size tells how often a clone was seen (once, few, many) or the class of an expanded clone, and some rows leave it out.

clone size: once; D gene: NA; J gene: TRBJ1-3; V gene: TRBV19; CDR3 protein: CASSVQGMQAGNTIYF; CDR3 DNA: TGTGCCAGTAGCGTACAGGGAATGCAAGCAGGAAACACCATATATTTT
clone size: NA; D gene: NA; J gene: TRBJ2-7; V gene: TRBV10-3; CDR3 protein: CAISVVGTYEQYF; CDR3 DNA: TGTGCCATCAGTGTAGTAGGGACCTACGAGCAGTACTTC
clone size: NA; D gene: TRBD1; J gene: TRBJ2-7; V gene: TRBV28; CDR3 protein: CASSPTPGGQYF; CDR3 DNA: TGTGCCAGCAGCCCTACCCCAGGGGGTCAGTACTTC
clone size: NA; D gene: NA; J gene: TRBJ2-3; V gene: TRBV9; CDR3 protein: CASSPGQRADTQYF; CDR3 DNA: TGTGCCAGCAGTCCCGGACAGAGGGCAGATACGCAGTATTTT
clone size: NA; D gene: NA; J gene: TRBJ1-4; V gene: TRBV4-1; CDR3 protein: CASRPSGGRNEKLFF; CDR3 DNA: TGCGCCAGCAGACCTTCCGGGGGGAGGAATGAAAAACTGTTTTTT
clone size: NA; D gene: NA; J gene: TRBJ2-3; V gene: TRBV9; CDR3 protein: CASSVDPSTDTQYF; CDR3 DNA: TGTGCCAGCAGCGTAGATCCTAGCACAGATACGCAGTATTTT
clone size: NA; D gene: NA; J gene: TRBJ1-2; V gene: TRBV11-2; CDR3 protein: CASSPGSKGAGYYGYTF; CDR3 DNA: TGTGCCAGCAGCCCCGGTTCTAAGGGTGCGGGTTACTATGGCTACACCTTC
clone size: NA; D gene: NA; J gene: TRBJ1-5; V gene: TRBV19; CDR3 protein: CASRQGYSNQPQHF; CDR3 DNA: TGTGCCAGCCGCCAGGGGTATAGCAATCAGCCCCAGCATTTT
clone size: NA; D gene: NA; J gene: TRBJ2-7; V gene: TRBV13; CDR3 protein: CASSLESYEQYF; CDR3 DNA: TGTGCCAGCAGCTTAGAGTCCTACGAGCAGTACTTC
clone size: few; D gene: NA; J gene: TRBJ1-3; V gene: TRBV30; CDR3 protein: CAWSVGGDFSGNTIYF; CDR3 DNA: TGTGCCTGGAGTGTAGGGGGGGATTTCTCTGGAAACACCATATATTTT
clone size: NA; D gene: TRBD1; J gene: TRBJ1-4; V gene: TRBV4-2; CDR3 protein: CASSHGQGRANEKLFF; CDR3 DNA: TGTGCCAGCAGCCACGGACAGGGTAGGGCTAATGAAAAACTGTTTTTT
clone size: NA; D gene: TRBD1; J gene: TRBJ1-2; V gene: TRBV5-1; CDR3 protein: CASSDLTGGYGYTF; CDR3 DNA: TGCGCCAGCAGCGACCTGACAGGGGGCTATGGCTACACCTTC
clone size: NA; D gene: NA; J gene: TRBJ2-3; V gene: TRBV7-9; CDR3 protein: CASSSRRGGRGADTQYF; CDR3 DNA: TGTGCCAGCAGCTCCCGAAGGGGGGGTCGAGGGGCAGATACGCAGTATTTT
clone size: NA; D gene: NA; J gene: TRBJ2-1; V gene: TRBV19; CDR3 protein: CASSRGFEQFF; CDR3 DNA: TGTGCCAGTAGTAGGGGGTTTGAGCAGTTCTTC
clone size: NA; D gene: TRBD2; J gene: TRBJ2-1; V gene: TRBV4-2; CDR3 protein: CASSQGGGRYNEQFF; CDR3 DNA: TGTGCCAGCAGCCAAGGTGGCGGGAGGTACAATGAGCAGTTCTTC
clone size: NA; D gene: TRBD1; J gene: TRBJ1-1; V gene: TRBV30; CDR3 protein: CAWRGKGQGGNTEAFF; CDR3 DNA: TGTGCCTGGAGGGGAAAGGGACAGGGAGGGAACACTGAAGCTTTCTTT
clone size: NA; D gene: NA; J gene: TRBJ1-1; V gene: TRBV5-4; CDR3 protein: CASSLGQYTEAFF; CDR3 DNA: TGTGCCAGCAGCTTGGGACAGTACACTGAAGCTTTCTTT
clone size: NA; D gene: NA; J gene: TRBJ1-1; V gene: TRBV30; CDR3 protein: CAWPERGTEAFF; CDR3 DNA: TGTGCCTGGCCGGAAAGGGGCACTGAAGCTTTCTTT
clone size: NA; D gene: TRBD1; J gene: TRBJ1-4; V gene: TRBV7-8; CDR3 protein: CASSQVDRGRTRSTNEKLFF; CDR3 DNA: TGTGCCAGCAGCCAGGTGGACAGGGGGCGGACCCGCTCAACTAATGAAAAACTGTTTTTT
clone size: few; D gene: NA; J gene: TRBJ1-2; V gene: TRBV18; CDR3 protein: CASSPGTEDYGYTF; CDR3 DNA: TGTGCCAGCTCACCAGGAACAGAGGACTATGGCTACACCTTC
clone size: NA; D gene: NA; J gene: TRBJ2-7; V gene: TRBV2; CDR3 protein: CASSHPALETEQYF; CDR3 DNA: TGTGCCAGCAGCCACCCCGCACTAGAAACCGAGCAGTACTTC
clone size: NA; D gene: NA; J gene: TRBJ2-3; V gene: TRBV27; CDR3 protein: CASSPYRADTQYF; CDR3 DNA: TGTGCCAGCAGTCCCTATAGGGCAGATACGCAGTATTTT
clone size: NA; D gene: NA; J gene: TRBJ2-7; V gene: TRBV28; CDR3 protein: CASSPSEVPNYEQYF; CDR3 DNA: TGTGCCAGCAGTCCATCCGAGGTACCCAACTACGAGCAGTACTTC
clone size: NA; D gene: NA; J gene: TRBJ1-1; V gene: TRBV5-1; CDR3 protein: CASSFPEGVNTEAFF; CDR3 DNA: TGCGCCAGCAGCTTCCCCGAGGGGGTGAACACTGAAGCTTTCTTT
clone size: NA; D gene: NA; J gene: TRBJ2-2; V gene: TRBV3-1/TRBV3-2; CDR3 protein: CASSHGTGSTGELFF; CDR3 DNA: TGTGCCAGCAGCCATGGAACAGGGAGCACCGGGGAGCTGTTTTTT
clone size: NA; D gene: NA; J gene: TRBJ2-2; V gene: TRBV7-9; CDR3 protein: CASSLAGGTAGELFF; CDR3 DNA: TGTGCCAGCAGCTTAGCAGGAGGGACGGCCGGGGAGCTGTTTTTT
clone size: NA; D gene: TRBD2; J gene: TRBJ2-3; V gene: TRBV7-2; CDR3 protein: CASSSPSGLAGVFADTQYF; CDR3 DNA: TGTGCCAGCAGCTCGCCCTCCGGACTAGCGGGAGTATTCGCAGATACGCAGTATTTT
clone size: once; D gene: TRBD1; J gene: TRBJ1-6; V gene: TRBV27; CDR3 protein: CASSSGTGGSPLHF; CDR3 DNA: TGTGCCAGCAGCTCCGGGACAGGGGGTTCACCCCTCCACTTT
clone size: NA; D gene: TRBD1; J gene: TRBJ1-1; V gene: TRBV30; CDR3 protein: CAWMTGGTEAFF; CDR3 DNA: TGTGCCTGGATGACAGGGGGCACTGAAGCTTTCTTT
clone size: NA; D gene: NA; J gene: TRBJ1-4; V gene: TRBV12-3/TRBV12-4; CDR3 protein: CASSLLGEKLFF; CDR3 DNA: TGTGCCAGCAGCCTCCTAGGAGAAAAACTGTTTTTT
clone size: NA; D gene: NA; J gene: TRBJ1-2; V gene: TRBV7-8; CDR3 protein: CASSLNPWQEKKANYGYTF; CDR3 DNA: TGTGCCAGCAGCTTAAATCCTTGGCAGGAAAAAAAAGCTAACTATGGCTACACCTTC
clone size: once; D gene: NA; J gene: TRBJ2-2; V gene: TRBV19; CDR3 protein: CASRPQANTGELFF; CDR3 DNA: TGTGCCAGTAGACCCCAGGCGAACACCGGGGAGCTGTTTTTT
clone size: NA; D gene: TRBD1; J gene: TRBJ1-2; V gene: TRBV28; CDR3 protein: CASSITVLQGWYGYTF; CDR3 DNA: TGTGCCAGCAGTATAACAGTCCTACAGGGGTGGTATGGCTACACCTTC
clone size: NA; D gene: NA; J gene: TRBJ2-7; V gene: TRBV18; CDR3 protein: CASSLGPYSYEQYF; CDR3 DNA: TGTGCCAGCTCACTGGGACCGTACTCCTACGAGCAGTACTTC
clone size: NA; D gene: NA; J gene: TRBJ1-2; V gene: TRBV3-1/TRBV3-2; CDR3 protein: CASSPRHLIGGNYGYTF; CDR3 DNA: TGTGCCAGCAGCCCCCGACACCTTATAGGAGGTAACTATGGCTACACCTTC
clone size: NA; D gene: TRBD2; J gene: TRBJ2-1; V gene: TRBV19; CDR3 protein: CASSRTSGSLINEQFF; CDR3 DNA: TGTGCCAGTAGTCGGACCAGCGGGAGTTTAATAAATGAGCAGTTCTTC
clone size: NA; D gene: NA; J gene: TRBJ1-2; V gene: TRBV24-1; CDR3 protein: CATSDWYYGYTF; CDR3 DNA: TGTGCCACCAGTGACTGGTACTATGGCTACACCTTC
clone size: once; D gene: TRBD1; J gene: TRBJ1-4; V gene: TRBV6-1; CDR3 protein: CASSESQGANEKLFF; CDR3 DNA: TGTGCCAGCAGTGAATCACAGGGGGCTAATGAAAAACTGTTTTTT
clone size: NA; D gene: NA; J gene: TRBJ1-2; V gene: TRBV6-5; CDR3 protein: CASSYSSRDYTF; CDR3 DNA: TGTGCCAGCAGTTACTCGAGCAGAGACTACACCTTC
clone size: NA; D gene: NA; J gene: TRBJ1-6; V gene: TRBV28; CDR3 protein: CASSSGSYNSPLHF; CDR3 DNA: TGTGCCAGCAGCTCTGGCTCCTATAATTCACCCCTCCACTTT
clone size: NA; D gene: NA; J gene: TRBJ1-5; V gene: TRBV11-2; CDR3 protein: CASSFERDQPQHF; CDR3 DNA: TGTGCCAGCAGCTTCGAGAGGGATCAGCCCCAGCATTTT
clone size: NA; D gene: NA; J gene: TRBJ2-3; V gene: TRBV5-6; CDR3 protein: CASSLGLYRERTDTQYF; CDR3 DNA: TGTGCCAGCAGCTTGGGGTTATACAGGGAACGCACAGATACGCAGTATTTT
clone size: NA; D gene: TRBD2; J gene: TRBJ2-1; V gene: TRBV7-2; CDR3 protein: CASSPGGSGAFNEQFF; CDR3 DNA: TGTGCCAGCAGCCCCGGCGGCAGCGGGGCCTTCAATGAGCAGTTCTTC
clone size: once; D gene: NA; J gene: TRBJ1-4; V gene: TRBV7-8; CDR3 protein: CASSPGRGNINEKLFF; CDR3 DNA: TGTGCCAGCAGCCCCGGGAGGGGGAACATTAATGAAAAACTGTTTTTT
clone size: NA; D gene: NA; J gene: TRBJ1-6; V gene: TRBV19; CDR3 protein: CASSRALSGINSPLHF; CDR3 DNA: TGTGCCAGTAGTAGGGCCTTATCGGGGATTAATTCACCCCTCCACTTT
clone size: NA; D gene: TRBD2; J gene: TRBJ2-1; V gene: TRBV5-5; CDR3 protein: CASSFGTSGGASYNEQFF; CDR3 DNA: TGTGCCAGCAGCTTCGGGACTAGCGGAGGGGCCTCCTACAATGAGCAGTTCTTC
clone size: NA; D gene: NA; J gene: TRBJ2-1; V gene: TRBV28; CDR3 protein: CALGDPSSYNEQFF; CDR3 DNA: TGTGCCCTTGGGGACCCTAGCTCCTACAATGAGCAGTTCTTC
clone size: NA; D gene: NA; J gene: TRBJ1-2; V gene: TRBV30; CDR3 protein: CAWTRVGWDGYTF; CDR3 DNA: TGTGCCTGGACCCGCGTTGGCTGGGATGGCTACACCTTC
clone size: NA; D gene: NA; J gene: TRBJ1-1; V gene: TRBV7-2; CDR3 protein: CASIVGVNTEAFF; CDR3 DNA: TGTGCCAGCATCGTTGGGGTGAACACTGAAGCTTTCTTT